The source of this T cell receptor beta chain is a study of blood T cell repertoires in COVID-19. Study-wide background: Spain, Italy and the United States supplied samples that represented acute and convalescent COVID-19.

Those enrolled, adults aged roughly 18 to 90 years, came from around 24 US areas. The study counted Cohort 3 donors as recovered given two negative PCRs, clearance, or symptom resolution. Germline V gene lookup returns CDR1 MNHEY and CDR2 SMNVEV (reference sequence). Trimming at V came to 3 bases and at J to 0 bases, leaving 8 bases not matched to a gene. This CDR3 contains 18 residues. Clones were read by immunoSEQ multiplex PCR, and TCRdb kept only the in-frame ones, dropping some. Of roughly 190,000 clones detected, 75% to 90% appear once; the ten largest clones hold approximately 0.77%. Sample: PBMCs or T cells enriched from blood (not recorded which). This receptor was identified in a woman in her late teens or twenties who had recovered from COVID-19. The chain links TRBV27 to TRBJ2-1; 10 bases are shared with TRBD2. The CDR3 DNA is TGTGCCAGCAGTTTTATTTGGACTAGCGGAAGCTCCTACAATGAGCAGTTCTTC. The encoded protein is CASSFIWTSGSSYNEQFF.